These 5 T cell receptor beta chains share one sample of origin, sequenced in a study of T cells after yellow fever vaccination. TCRdb re-called the 5' RACE reads with MiXCR, one entry per CDR3 protein. The sample carries about 130,000 distinct CDR3 sequences, 6% to 8% recorded once. The material was CD4+ T cells sorted from PBMCs, obtained 9 to 11 days after the first yellow fever vaccination. The origin of the receptors is a man between 18 and 35 years old who received the YFV17D yellow fever vaccine.

This clonotype occurred many times. The rearrangement links TRBV12-3 or TRBV12-4 to TRBJ2-2, with 7 bases aligning to TRBD2. The CDR3 is 14 residues long. The V segment lost 8 bases and the J segment 6 bases; nucleotides outside the gene matches: 9. In DNA form, the CDR3 reads TGTGCCAGCCGCCCGGGGGGAGGTGCCGGGGAGCTGTTTTTT. It codes for CASRPGGGAGELFF.

The sample holds many counts of this clonotype. The rearrangement uses TRBV7-9 and TRBJ2-7, with no clear D. This CDR3 is 14 amino acids long. Trimming pared 3 bases from V and 3 bases from J, leaving 12 bases between. CDR1 is SEHNR and CDR2 is FQNEAQ in the germline V gene (reference sequence). The chain's CDR3 is CASSFSMGSYEQYV. The CDR3 DNA reads as TGTGCCAGCAGCTTTAGTATGGGTAGCTACGAGCAGTACGTC.

This clonotype was observed many times. The chain joins TRBV7-3 to TRBJ2-3, with 9 bases lining up with TRBD2. J gave up 5 bases and V 5 bases, and 11 bases lay outside the gene matches. The CDR3 is made up of 16 amino acids. CDR1 and CDR2 from the germline V gene are SGHTA and FQGTGA. CDR3 in DNA: TGTGCCAGCAGCCCAAAGGGGCGGGGGGGCGAAGATACGCAGTATTTT. This encodes CASSPKGRGGEDTQYF. The full variable domain, completed using reference TRBV7-3 and TRBJ2-3, is GAGVSQTPSNKVTEKGKYVELRCDPISGHTALYWYRQSLGQGPEFLIYFQGTGAADDSGLPNDRFFAVRPEGSVSTLKIQRTERGDSAVYLCASSPKGRGGEDTQYFGPGTRLTVL.

This clonotype has a count of ten or more. The V gene is TRBV6-2 or TRBV6-3, the J gene TRBJ2-1; 12 nucleotides line up with TRBD2. After removal of 6 bases from V and 4 bases from J, the junction contained 10 bases not matched to a gene. The CDR3 has 17 amino acids. Germline CDR1 and CDR2: MNHEY and SVGEGT. The CDR3 coding sequence is TGTGCCAGCAGCCCCGCTCCGGGACTAGCGGGTTACAATGAGCAGTTCTTC. Translated, it gives CASSPAPGLAGYNEQFF.

This clonotype occurred many times. This rearrangement joins TRBV7-6 to TRBJ2-3; D possibly corresponds to TRBD2 (5 bases). This CDR3 contains 13 residues. The V gene lost 4 bases and the J gene lost 3 bases, with 8 bases spanning the gap. Looked up from germline, CDR1 is SGHVS and CDR2 is FNYEAQ. CDR3 DNA: TGTGCCAGCAGCTCGAGGGCTACAGATACGCAGTATTTT. It translates to CASSSRATDTQYF.